This is a list of T cell receptor beta chains from one sample in a study of shared clonotypes between healthy human individuals. The protocol was immunoSEQ multiplex PCR, while the TCRdb copy is restricted to in-frame clones and leaves out a portion. The profile covers about 190,000 clones, with 60% to 75% appearing a single time and 10% taken by the ten largest. Specimen: memory CD4+ T cells sorted from blood. These receptors all stem from a young man in good health. The CDR3 runs from the conserved cysteine through the conserved F or W. A D gene is named only where the DNA matches it firmly. Size values are once, few and many counts, or a class for expanded clones, and some rows have none.

CDR3 protein,CDR3 DNA,J gene,D gene,V gene,clone size
CASSLSGTGTYEQYF,TGCGCCAGCAGCCTCTCCGGGACAGGGACCTACGAGCAGTACTTC,TRBJ2-7,TRBD1,TRBV5-1,.
CASSLASQDNEQFF,TGCGCCAGCAGCTTGGCATCACAAGACAATGAGCAGTTCTTC,TRBJ2-1,.,TRBV5-1,.
CASSTPYVESAQYF,TGTGCCAGCAGTACGCCCTACGTTGAGTCCGCGCAGTACTTC,TRBJ2-7,.,TRBV25-1,.
CASSPKTGDNSGANVLTF,TGTGCCAGCAGTCCCAAGACAGGAGATAACTCTGGGGCCAACGTCCTGACTTTC,TRBJ2-6,.,TRBV7-9,.
CASSWTSTDEQYF,TGTGCCAGCAGCTGGACTAGTACAGACGAGCAGTACTTC,TRBJ2-7,TRBD2,TRBV7-9,.
CASSVKGQFTEAFF,TGCGCCAGCAGCGTAAAGGGACAGTTCACTGAAGCTTTCTTT,TRBJ1-1,TRBD1,TRBV5-1,few
CASSFQRNTDTQYF,TGCGCCAGCAGCTTCCAACGGAACACAGATACGCAGTATTTT,TRBJ2-3,.,TRBV5-1,.
CASSDPSGESQEQYF,TGTGCCAGCAGTGACCCAAGCGGGGAATCGCAGGAGCAGTACTTC,TRBJ2-7,TRBD2,TRBV6-4,few
CASSLRTDTQYF,TGTGCCAGCAGCCTCCGCACAGATACGCAGTATTTT,TRBJ2-3,.,TRBV5-4,.
CASSSGLVIGYEQYF,TGTGCCAGCAGCTCGGGGCTAGTAATCGGCTACGAGCAGTACTTC,TRBJ2-7,.,TRBV7-9,.
CASSPHQRGYTF,TGTGCCAGCAGTCCCCATCAACGGGGCTACACCTTC,TRBJ1-2,.,TRBV28,.
CASSVSPRELNEQFF,TGTGCCAGCAGCGTATCCCCGCGGGAGTTAAATGAGCAGTTCTTC,TRBJ2-1,TRBD2,TRBV9,.
CASSQIVHNNYGYTF,TGTGCCAGCAGCCAAATCGTTCACAACAACTATGGCTACACCTTC,TRBJ1-2,.,TRBV16,.
CASKFLSGKTQYF,TGTGCCAGCAAGTTCTTATCCGGCAAGACCCAGTACTTC,TRBJ2-5,.,TRBV27,many
CASSPWQGAGEQYF,TGTGCCAGCAGCCCTTGGCAGGGGGCGGGTGAGCAGTACTTC,TRBJ2-7,TRBD1,TRBV7-2,.
CASSLLALPYNEQFF,TGTGCCAGCAGCTTACTAGCCCTCCCATACAATGAGCAGTTCTTC,TRBJ2-1,.,TRBV7-8,.
CASSVKLLAGESSEQFF,TGTGCCAGCAGCGTTAAACTCCTAGCGGGAGAAAGTAGTGAGCAGTTCTTC,TRBJ2-1,TRBD2,TRBV9,few
CASRLRTVSGYEQYF,TGTGCCAGCAGACTGCGGACGGTCTCCGGTTACGAGCAGTACTTC,TRBJ2-7,.,TRBV28,few
CASSRDTDTQYF,TGTGCCAGCAGTAGGGACACAGATACGCAGTATTTT,TRBJ2-3,.,TRBV2,.
CASSLEGHIYNEQFF,TGCGCCAGCAGCTTGGAAGGACACATCTACAATGAGCAGTTCTTC,TRBJ2-1,.,TRBV5-1,.
CASSSAGEGTDTQYF,TGTGCCAGCAGTTCAGCGGGAGAGGGCACAGATACGCAGTATTTT,TRBJ2-3,TRBD2,TRBV27,once
CASSIRFSGTEAFF,TGTGCCAGCAGCATCCGATTTTCTGGGACTGAAGCTTTCTTT,TRBJ1-1,.,TRBV5-4,.
CASSGLAGEDEQFF,TGTGCCAGCAGCGGACTAGCGGGAGAGGATGAGCAGTTCTTC,TRBJ2-1,TRBD2,TRBV6-5,.
CASSPRVYTGELFF,TGTGCCAGCAGTCCGAGGGTTTACACCGGGGAGCTGTTTTTT,TRBJ2-2,.,TRBV6-5,many
CAIREDREGSTEAFF,TGTGCCATCAGGGAGGACAGGGAAGGGAGCACTGAAGCTTTCTTT,TRBJ1-1,TRBD1,TRBV10-3,.